What follows describes a single T cell receptor beta chain. Its specificity is unknown. CDR3 length: 15 amino acids. Looked up from germline, CDR1 is LGHNA and CDR2 is YNFKEQ. Germline trimming cut 1 base from V and 5 bases from J; bases unmatched to any gene: 4. Autoimmune disease history or systemic immunosuppression meant exclusion. The assay was immunoSEQ multiplex PCR, and TCRdb's table has in-frame clones only and misses some. The data hold 25,000 to 35,000 clones, with about 88% observed a single time. This record comes from a study of OX40 agonist ivuxolimab in advanced cancers. General observations from the study: Doses of 0.1 to 3.0 mg/kg were accompanied by clonal expansion of CD4+ and CD8+ blood T cells by week 6. Antigen specificity was not determined for the expanded peripheral T cells. Some of the lowest clonal expansion was seen in partial responders at 0.1-3.0 mg/kg.

The sequence was obtained from an adult with an advanced solid tumor such as melanoma, head and neck, liver or kidney cancer. Material: CD4+ or CD8+ T cells sorted from blood, obtained in a trial of the OX40 agonist ivuxolimab. The V and J genes are TRBV4-2 and TRBJ2-1, with 8 bases fitting TRBD2. CDR3 region: CASSQVSGGNNEQFF. The CDR3 DNA reads as TGTGCCAGCAGCCAAGTCAGCGGGGGTAACAATGAGCAGTTCTTC.